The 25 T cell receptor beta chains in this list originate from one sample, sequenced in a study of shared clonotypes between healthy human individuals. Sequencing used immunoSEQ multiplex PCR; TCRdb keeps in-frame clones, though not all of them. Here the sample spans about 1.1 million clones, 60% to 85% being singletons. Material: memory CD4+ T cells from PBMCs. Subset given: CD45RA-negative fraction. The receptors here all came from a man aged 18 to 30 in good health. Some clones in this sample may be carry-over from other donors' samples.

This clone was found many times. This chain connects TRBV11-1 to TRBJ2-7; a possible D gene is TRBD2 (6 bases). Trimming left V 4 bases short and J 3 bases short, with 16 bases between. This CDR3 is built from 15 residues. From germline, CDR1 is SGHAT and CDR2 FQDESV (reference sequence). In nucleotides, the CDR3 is TGTGCCAGCAGCTCCGGGACTCTACCTATCTACGAGCAGTACTTC. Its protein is CASSSGTLPIYEQYF.

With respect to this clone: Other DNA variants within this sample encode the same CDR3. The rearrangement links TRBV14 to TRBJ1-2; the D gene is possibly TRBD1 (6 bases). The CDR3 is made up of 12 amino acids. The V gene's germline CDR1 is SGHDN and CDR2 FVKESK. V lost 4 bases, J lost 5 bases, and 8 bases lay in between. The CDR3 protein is CASSRQGYGYTF. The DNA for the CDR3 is TGTGCCAGCAGCCGTCAGGGGTATGGCTACACCTTC.

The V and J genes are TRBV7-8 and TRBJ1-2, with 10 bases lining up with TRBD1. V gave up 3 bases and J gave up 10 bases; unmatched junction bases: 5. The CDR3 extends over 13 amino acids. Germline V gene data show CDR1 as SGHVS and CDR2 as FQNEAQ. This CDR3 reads CASSLDRGFPYTF. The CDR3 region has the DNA TGTGCCAGCAGCTTGGACAGGGGGTTCCCCTACACCTTC.

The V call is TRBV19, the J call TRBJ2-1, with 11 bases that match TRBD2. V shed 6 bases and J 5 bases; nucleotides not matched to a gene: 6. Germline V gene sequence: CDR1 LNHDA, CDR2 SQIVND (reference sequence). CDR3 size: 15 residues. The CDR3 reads CASRLLAGGNNEQFF. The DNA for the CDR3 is TGTGCCAGTAGGTTGCTAGCGGGAGGAAACAATGAGCAGTTCTTC. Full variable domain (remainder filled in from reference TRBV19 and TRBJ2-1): DGGITQSPKYLFRKEGQNVTLSCEQNLNHDAMYWYRQDPGQGLRLIYYSQIVNDFQKGDIAEGYSVSREKKESFPLTVTSAQKNPTAFYLCASRLLAGGNNEQFFGPGTRLTVL.

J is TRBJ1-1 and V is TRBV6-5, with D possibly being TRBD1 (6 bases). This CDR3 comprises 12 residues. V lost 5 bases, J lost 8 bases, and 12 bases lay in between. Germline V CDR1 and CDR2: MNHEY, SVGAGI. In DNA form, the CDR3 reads TGTGCCAGCAGTAACGAGGGGGTAGAAGCTTTCTTT. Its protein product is CASSNEGVEAFF.

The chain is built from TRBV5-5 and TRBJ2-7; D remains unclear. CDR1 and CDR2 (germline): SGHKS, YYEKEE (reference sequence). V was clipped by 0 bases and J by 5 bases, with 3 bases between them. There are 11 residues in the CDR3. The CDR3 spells CASSLVDEQYF. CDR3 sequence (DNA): TGTGCCAGCAGCTTGGTGGACGAGCAGTACTTC.

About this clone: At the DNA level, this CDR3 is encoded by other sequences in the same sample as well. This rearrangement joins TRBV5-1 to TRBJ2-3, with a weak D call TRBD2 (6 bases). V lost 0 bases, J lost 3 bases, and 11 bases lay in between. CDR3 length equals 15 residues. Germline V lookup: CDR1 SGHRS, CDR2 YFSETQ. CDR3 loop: CASSLVVGGTDTQYF. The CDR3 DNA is TGCGCCAGCAGCTTGGTAGTGGGGGGAACAGATACGCAGTATTTT.

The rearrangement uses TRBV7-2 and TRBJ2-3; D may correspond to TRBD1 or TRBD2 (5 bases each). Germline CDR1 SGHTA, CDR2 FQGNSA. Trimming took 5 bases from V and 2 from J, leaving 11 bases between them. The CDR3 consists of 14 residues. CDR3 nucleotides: TGTGCCAGCAGCCGGGGCCTTAACACAGATACGCAGTATTTT. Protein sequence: CASSRGLNTDTQYF.

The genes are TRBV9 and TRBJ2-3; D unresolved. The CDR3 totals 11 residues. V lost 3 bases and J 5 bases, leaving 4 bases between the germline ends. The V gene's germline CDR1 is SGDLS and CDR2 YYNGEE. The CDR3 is CASSAKDTQYF. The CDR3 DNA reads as TGTGCCAGCAGCGCAAAAGATACGCAGTATTTT.

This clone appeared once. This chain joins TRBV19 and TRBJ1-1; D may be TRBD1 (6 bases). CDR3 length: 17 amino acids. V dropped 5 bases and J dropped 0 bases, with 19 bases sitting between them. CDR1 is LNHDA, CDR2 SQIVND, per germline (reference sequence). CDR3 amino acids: CASSHREGDGLNTEAFF. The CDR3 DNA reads TGTGCCAGTAGTCACAGGGAGGGAGATGGGTTGAACACTGAAGCTTTCTTT.

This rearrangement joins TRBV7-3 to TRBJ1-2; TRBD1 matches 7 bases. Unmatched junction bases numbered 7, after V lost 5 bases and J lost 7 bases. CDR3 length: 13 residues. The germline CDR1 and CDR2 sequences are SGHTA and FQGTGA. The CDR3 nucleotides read TGTGCCAGCAGCGCGACAGGGATCGGTGGCTACACCTTC. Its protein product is CASSATGIGGYTF.

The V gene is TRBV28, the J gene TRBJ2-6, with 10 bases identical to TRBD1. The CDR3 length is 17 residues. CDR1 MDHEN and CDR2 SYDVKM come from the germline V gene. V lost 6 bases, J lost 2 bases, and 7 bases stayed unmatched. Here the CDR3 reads CASRRDRGFAGANVLTF. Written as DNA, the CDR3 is TGTGCCAGCAGGCGGGACAGGGGCTTTGCTGGGGCCAACGTCCTGACTTTC.

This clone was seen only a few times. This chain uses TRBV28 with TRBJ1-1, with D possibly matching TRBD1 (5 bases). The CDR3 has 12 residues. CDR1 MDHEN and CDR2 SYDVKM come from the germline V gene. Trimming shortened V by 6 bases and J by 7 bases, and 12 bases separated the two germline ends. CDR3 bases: TGTGCCAGCAGCTCCGGGACGAATGAAGCTTTCTTT. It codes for CASSSGTNEAFF.

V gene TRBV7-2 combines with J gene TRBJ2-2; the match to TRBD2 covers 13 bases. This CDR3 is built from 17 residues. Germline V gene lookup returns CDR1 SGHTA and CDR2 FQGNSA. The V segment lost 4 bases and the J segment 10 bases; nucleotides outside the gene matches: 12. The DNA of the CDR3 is TGTGCCAGCAGCTCTGGACTAGCGGGAGTCAAACACACGGAGCTGTTTTTT. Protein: CASSSGLAGVKHTELFF.

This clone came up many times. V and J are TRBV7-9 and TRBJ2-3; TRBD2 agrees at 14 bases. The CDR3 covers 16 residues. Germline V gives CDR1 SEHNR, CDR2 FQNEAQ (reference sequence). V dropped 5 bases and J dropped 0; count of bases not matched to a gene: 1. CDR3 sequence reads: CASSRTSGRSTDTQYF. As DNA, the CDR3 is TGTGCCAGCAGCCGGACTAGCGGGAGGAGCACAGATACGCAGTATTTT.

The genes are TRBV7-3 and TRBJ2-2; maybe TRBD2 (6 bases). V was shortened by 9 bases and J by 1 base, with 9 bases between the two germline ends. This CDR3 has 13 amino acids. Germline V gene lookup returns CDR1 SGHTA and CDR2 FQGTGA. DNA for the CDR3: TGTGCCAGTTCCGGGAGGAACACCGGGGAGCTGTTTTTT. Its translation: CASSGRNTGELFF.

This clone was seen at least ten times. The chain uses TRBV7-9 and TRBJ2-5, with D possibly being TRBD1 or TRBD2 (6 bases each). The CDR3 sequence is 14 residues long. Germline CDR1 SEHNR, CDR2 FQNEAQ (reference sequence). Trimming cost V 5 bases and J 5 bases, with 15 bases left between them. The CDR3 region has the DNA TGTGCCAGCAGCGATCGACTAGGGGGGGAGACCCAGTACTTC. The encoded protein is CASSDRLGGETQYF.

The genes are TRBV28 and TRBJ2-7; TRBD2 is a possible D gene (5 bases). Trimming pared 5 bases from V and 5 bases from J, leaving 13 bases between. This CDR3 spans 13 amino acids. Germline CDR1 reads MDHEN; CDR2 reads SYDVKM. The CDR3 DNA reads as TGTGCCAGCAGTAACCCCGCCGGGGACGAGCAGTACTTC. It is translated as CASSNPAGDEQYF.

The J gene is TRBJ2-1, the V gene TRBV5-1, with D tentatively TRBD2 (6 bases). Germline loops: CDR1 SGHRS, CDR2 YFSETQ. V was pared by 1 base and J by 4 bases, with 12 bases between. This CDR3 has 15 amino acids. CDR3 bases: TGCGCCAGCAGCTTGCGGGAGCGGATGTACAATGAGCAGTTCTTC. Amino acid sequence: CASSLRERMYNEQFF. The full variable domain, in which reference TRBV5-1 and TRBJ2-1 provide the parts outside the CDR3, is KAGVTQTPRYLIKTRGQQVTLSCSPISGHRSVSWYQQTPGQGLQFLFEYFSETQRNKGNFPGRFSGRQFSNSRSEMNVSTLELGDSALYLCASSLRERMYNEQFFGPGTRLTVL.

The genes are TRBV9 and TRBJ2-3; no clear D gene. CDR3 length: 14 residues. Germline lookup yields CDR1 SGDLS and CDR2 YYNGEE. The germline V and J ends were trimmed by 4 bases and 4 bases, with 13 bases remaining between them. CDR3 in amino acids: CASSSSSSADTQYF. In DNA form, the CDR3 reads TGTGCCAGCAGCTCCTCTAGTTCGGCAGATACGCAGTATTTT. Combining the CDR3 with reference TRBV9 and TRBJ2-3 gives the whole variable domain DSGVTQTPKHLITATGQRVTLRCSPRSGDLSVYWYQQSLDQGLQFLIQYYNGEERAKGNILERFSAQQFPDLHSELNLSSLELGDSALYFCASSSSSSADTQYFGPGTRLTVL.

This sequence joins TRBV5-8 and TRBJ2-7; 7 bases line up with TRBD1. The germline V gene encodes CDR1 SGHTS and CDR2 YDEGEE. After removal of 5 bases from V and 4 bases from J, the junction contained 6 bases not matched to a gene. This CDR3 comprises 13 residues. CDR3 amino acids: CASSRTGLYEQYF. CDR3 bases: TGTGCCAGCAGTCGGACAGGACTTTACGAGCAGTACTTC.

The CDR3 nucleotides are TGCAGCGTGAGAGGTAGCGGGATACAATCCTACAATGAGCAGTTCTTC. This encodes CSVRGSGIQSYNEQFF. The V call is TRBV29-1, the J call TRBJ2-1; 8 bases are a match to TRBD2. The CDR3 is 16 amino acids. Germline V lookup: CDR1 SQVTM, CDR2 ANQGSEA. J was trimmed by 1 base and V by 6 bases; bases with no gene match: 11.

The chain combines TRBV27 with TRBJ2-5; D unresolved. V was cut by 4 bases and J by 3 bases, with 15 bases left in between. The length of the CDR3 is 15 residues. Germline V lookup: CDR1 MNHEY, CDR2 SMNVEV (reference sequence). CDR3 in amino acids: CASSSLKGPKETQYF. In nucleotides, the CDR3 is TGTGCCAGCAGTTCCCTCAAGGGTCCCAAAGAGACCCAGTACTTC.

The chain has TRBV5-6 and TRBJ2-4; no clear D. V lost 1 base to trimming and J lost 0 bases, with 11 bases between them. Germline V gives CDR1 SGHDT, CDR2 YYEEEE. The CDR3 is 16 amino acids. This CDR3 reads CASSLRGTLAKNIQYF. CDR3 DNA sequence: TGTGCCAGCAGCTTGCGTGGAACACTAGCCAAAAACATTCAGTACTTC.

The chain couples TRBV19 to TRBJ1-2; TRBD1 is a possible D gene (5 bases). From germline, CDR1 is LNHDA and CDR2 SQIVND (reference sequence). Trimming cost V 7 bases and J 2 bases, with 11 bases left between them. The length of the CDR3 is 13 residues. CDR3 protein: CASNYGTNYGYTF. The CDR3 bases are TGTGCCAGTAACTACGGGACGAACTATGGCTACACCTTC.